This TCR beta chain is from a study of shared clonotypes between healthy human individuals. Those who donated, Caucasian adults without exception, all lived in Nashville, Tennessee. Study-wide points: All-four-donor shared clonotypes had higher generation probabilities than non-shared clonotypes did.

V lost 1 base and J lost 2, with 14 bases in between. This CDR3 has 16 amino acids. CDR1 and CDR2 from the germline V gene are LGHNA and YNFKEQ. Sorted-subset replicate PCR reactions contained 200 to 250 ng DNA, corresponding to about 30,000 T cell genomes. Only in-frame clones appear in the TCRdb table, and some are missing; sequencing was by immunoSEQ multiplex PCR. The sample records roughly 1,500,000 clones, approximately 98.5% being singletons. A note on this clone: The antigen is undetermined.

Sequencing was performed on naive CD4+ T cells sorted from blood. Indicated subset: CD45RA+ positively selected. The rearrangement links TRBV4-2 to TRBJ1-1; D not resolved. The sequence was obtained from a man aged 25-45 years in good health. CDR3 coding DNA: TGTGCCAGCAGCCAAGGGTCAGGCAGGAGAAACACTGAAGCTTTCTTT. It translates to CASSQGSGRRNTEAFF.